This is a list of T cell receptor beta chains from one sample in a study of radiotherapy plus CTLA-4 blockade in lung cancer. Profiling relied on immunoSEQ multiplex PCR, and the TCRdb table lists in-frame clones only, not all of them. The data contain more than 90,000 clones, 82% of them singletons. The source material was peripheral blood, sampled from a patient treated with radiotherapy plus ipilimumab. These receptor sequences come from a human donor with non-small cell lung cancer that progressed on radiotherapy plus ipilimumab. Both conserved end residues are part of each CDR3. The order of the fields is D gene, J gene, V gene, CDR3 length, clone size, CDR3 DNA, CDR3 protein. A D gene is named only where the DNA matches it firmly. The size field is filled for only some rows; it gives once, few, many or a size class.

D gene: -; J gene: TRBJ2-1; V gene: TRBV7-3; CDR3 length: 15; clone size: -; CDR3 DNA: TGTGCCAGCAGCCCCCAATGGGACGCCTACAATGAGCAGTTCTTC; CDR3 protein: CASSPQWDAYNEQFF
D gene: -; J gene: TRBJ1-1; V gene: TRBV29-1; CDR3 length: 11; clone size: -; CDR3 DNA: TGCAGCGTTACCATCTACGGTGAAGCTTTCTTT; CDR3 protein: CSVTIYGEAFF
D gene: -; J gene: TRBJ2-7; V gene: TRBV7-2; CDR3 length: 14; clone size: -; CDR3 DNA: TGTGCCAGCAGCAGAACAGGGAAGCAGAGCGAGCAGTACTTC; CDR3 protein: CASSRTGKQSEQYF
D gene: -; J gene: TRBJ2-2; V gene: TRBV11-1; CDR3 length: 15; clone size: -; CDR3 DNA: TGTGCCAGCAGCTTATTCGCAGGGCGAGGCGGGGAGCTGTTTTTT; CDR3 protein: CASSLFAGRGGELFF
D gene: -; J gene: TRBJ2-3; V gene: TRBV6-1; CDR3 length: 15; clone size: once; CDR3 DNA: TGTGCCAGCTATAGATGGAGCGGGAGCACAGATACGCAGTATTTT; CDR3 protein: CASYRWSGSTDTQYF
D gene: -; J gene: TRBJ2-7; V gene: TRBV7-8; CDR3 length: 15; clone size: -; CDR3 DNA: TGTGCCAGCAGCTTACGGGCTAGCGTTACCTACGAGCAGTACTTC; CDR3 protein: CASSLRASVTYEQYF
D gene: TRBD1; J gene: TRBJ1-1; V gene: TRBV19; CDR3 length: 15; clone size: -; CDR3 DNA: TGTGCCAGTAGTAAAGGGGACAGGGGTACCACTGAAGCTTTCTTT; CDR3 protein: CASSKGDRGTTEAFF
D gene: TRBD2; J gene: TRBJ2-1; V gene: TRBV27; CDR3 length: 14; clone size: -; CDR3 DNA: TGTGCCAGCAGTTCCGGGAGGATCGGCAATGAGCAGTTCTTC; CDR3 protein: CASSSGRIGNEQFF
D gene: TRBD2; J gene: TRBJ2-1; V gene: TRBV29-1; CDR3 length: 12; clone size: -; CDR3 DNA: TGCAGCGTTGTCTCGGGGGGCAATGAGCAGTTCTTC; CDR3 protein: CSVVSGGNEQFF
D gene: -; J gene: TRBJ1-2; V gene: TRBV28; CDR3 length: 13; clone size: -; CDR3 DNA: TGTGCCAGCAGTTTGAGGGGGAACTATGGCTACACCTTC; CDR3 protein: CASSLRGNYGYTF
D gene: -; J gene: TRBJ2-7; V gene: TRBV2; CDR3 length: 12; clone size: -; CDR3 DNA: TGTGCCACTCAGGGGGGCGGCAACGAGCAGTACTTC; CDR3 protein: CATQGGGNEQYF
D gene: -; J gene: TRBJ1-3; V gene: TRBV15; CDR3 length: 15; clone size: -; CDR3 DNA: TGTGCCACCAGCAGAGACAGGGACCCTGGAAACACCATATATTTT; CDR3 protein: CATSRDRDPGNTIYF
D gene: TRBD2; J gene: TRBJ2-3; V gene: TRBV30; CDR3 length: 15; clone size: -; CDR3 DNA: TGTGCCTGGAGTGTACGGGGGGGGAGGGCCCATACGCAGTATTTT; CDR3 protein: CAWSVRGGRAHTQYF
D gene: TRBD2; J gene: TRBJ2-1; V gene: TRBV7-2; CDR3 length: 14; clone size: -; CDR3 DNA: TGTGCCAGCAGCGCCCTAGCGGGAACCAATGAGCAGTTCTTC; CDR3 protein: CASSALAGTNEQFF
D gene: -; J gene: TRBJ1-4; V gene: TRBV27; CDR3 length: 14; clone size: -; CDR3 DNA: TGTGCCAGCAGTTTTGGAAGTAGGAGTGAAAAACTGTTTTTT; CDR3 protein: CASSFGSRSEKLFF
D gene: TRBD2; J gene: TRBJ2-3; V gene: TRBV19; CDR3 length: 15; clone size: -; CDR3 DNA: TGTGCCAGTAGTAGAAGCGGGGGGCGCACAGATACGCAGTATTTT; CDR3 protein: CASSRSGGRTDTQYF
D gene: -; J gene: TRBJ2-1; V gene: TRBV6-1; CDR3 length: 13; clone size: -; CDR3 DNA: TGTGCCAGCAGCCGTGCTCTAGCAAGTGAGCAGTTCTTC; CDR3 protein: CASSRALASEQFF
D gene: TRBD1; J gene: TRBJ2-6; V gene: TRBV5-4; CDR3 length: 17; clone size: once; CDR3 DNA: TGTGCCAGCAGCTTGGGACAGGGGGCGGCTGGGGCCAACGTCCTGACTTTC; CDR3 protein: CASSLGQGAAGANVLTF
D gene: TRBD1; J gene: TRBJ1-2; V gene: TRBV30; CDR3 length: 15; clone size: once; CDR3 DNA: TGTGCCTGGAGCTCGGACAGGAGGGGGTTCTATGGCTACACCTTC; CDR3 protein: CAWSSDRRGFYGYTF
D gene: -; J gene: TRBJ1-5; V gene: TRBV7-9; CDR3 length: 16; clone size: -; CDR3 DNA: TGTGCCAGCAGCTTAGAATCTTCGAGTTGGAATCAGCCCCAGCATTTT; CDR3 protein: CASSLESSSWNQPQHF
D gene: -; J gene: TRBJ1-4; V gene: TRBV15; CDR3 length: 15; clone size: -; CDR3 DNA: TGTGCCACCAGCAGAGGGGCGGGGGCACGTGAAAAACTGTTTTTT; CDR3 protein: CATSRGAGAREKLFF
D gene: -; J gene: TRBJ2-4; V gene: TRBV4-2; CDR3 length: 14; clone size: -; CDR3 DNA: TGTGCCAGCAGCCAAGACGGGGAAGAAAACATTCAGTACTTC; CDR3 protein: CASSQDGEENIQYF
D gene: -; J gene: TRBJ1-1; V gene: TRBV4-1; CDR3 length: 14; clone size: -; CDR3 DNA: TGCGCCAGCAGCCAAGTTTCGGGGATGGGTGAAGCTTTCTTT; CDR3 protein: CASSQVSGMGEAFF
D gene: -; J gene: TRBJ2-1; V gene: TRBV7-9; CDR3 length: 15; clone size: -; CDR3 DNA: TGTGCCAGCAGCTCCCCCTCCGGCTCCCGCAATGAGCAGTTCTTC; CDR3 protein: CASSSPSGSRNEQFF
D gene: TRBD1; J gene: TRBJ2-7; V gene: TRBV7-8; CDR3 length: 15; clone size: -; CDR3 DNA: TGTGCCAGCAGCAAACTAGACAGGGGGCTCTACGAGCAGTACTTC; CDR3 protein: CASSKLDRGLYEQYF
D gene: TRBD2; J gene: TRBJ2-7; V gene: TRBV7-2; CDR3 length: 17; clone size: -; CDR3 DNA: TGTGCCAGCAGCTCCCGAGGACTAGCGGGACCCTCCTACGAGCAGTACTTC; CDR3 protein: CASSSRGLAGPSYEQYF
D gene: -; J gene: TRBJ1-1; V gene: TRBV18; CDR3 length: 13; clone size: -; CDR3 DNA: TGTGCCAGCTCACTCATTGGGGACACTGAAGCTTTCTTT; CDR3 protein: CASSLIGDTEAFF
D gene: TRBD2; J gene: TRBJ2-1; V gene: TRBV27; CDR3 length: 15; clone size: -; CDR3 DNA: TGTGCCAGCAGGAGTACCGGGACTAGCGACAATGAGCAGTTCTTC; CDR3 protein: CASRSTGTSDNEQFF
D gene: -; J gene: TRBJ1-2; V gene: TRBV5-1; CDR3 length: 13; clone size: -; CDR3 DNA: TGCGCCAGCAGCGAGGACGGGGACTATGGCTACACCTTC; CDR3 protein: CASSEDGDYGYTF
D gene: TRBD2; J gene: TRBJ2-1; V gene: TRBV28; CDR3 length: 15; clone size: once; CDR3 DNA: TGTGCCAGCAGCGCCGGCGGGAGCTCCTACAATGAGCAGTTCTTC; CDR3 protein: CASSAGGSSYNEQFF
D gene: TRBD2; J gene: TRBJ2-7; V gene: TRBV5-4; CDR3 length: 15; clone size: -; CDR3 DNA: TGTGCCAGCAGCCATACTAGCGGGAGTTCCTACGAGCAGTACTTC; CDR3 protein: CASSHTSGSSYEQYF
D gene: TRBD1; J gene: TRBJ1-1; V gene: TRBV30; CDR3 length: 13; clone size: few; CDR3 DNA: TGTGCCTGGAGTAGACAGGGACCCACTGAAGCTTTCTTT; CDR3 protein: CAWSRQGPTEAFF
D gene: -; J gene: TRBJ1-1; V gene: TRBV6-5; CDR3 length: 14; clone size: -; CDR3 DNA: TGTGCCAGCAGTTACTCCGGGCCAGTGACTGAAGCTTTCTTT; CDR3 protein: CASSYSGPVTEAFF
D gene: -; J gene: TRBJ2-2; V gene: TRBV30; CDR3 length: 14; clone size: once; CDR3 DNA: TGTGCCTGGAGTGTTGTTACCACGGCCGGGGAGCTGTTTTTT; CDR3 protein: CAWSVVTTAGELFF
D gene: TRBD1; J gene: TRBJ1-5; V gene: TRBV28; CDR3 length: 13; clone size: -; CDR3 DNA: TGTGCCAGCACCACAGGGGGGAATCAGCCCCAGCATTTT; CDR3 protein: CASTTGGNQPQHF
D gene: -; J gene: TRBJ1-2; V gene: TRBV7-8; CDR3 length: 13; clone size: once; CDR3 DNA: TGTGCCAGCAGCTTAGACAGCAACTATGGCTACACCTTC; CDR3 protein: CASSLDSNYGYTF
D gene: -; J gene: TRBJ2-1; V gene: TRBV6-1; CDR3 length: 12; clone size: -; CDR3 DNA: TGTGCCAGCAGTGAAGCCGAGGCTAAAGGGCTCTTC; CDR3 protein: CASSEAEAKGLF
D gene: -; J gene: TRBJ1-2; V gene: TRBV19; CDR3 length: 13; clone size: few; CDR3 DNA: TGTGCCACCAGGGACCGAGCTAACTATGGCTACACCTTC; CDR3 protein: CATRDRANYGYTF
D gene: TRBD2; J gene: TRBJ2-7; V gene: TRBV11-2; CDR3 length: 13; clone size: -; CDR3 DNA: TGTGCCAGCAGCTACCCCGGGAGGTACGAGCAGTACTTC; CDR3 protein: CASSYPGRYEQYF
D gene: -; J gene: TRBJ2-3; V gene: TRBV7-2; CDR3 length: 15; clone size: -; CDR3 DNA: TGTGCCAGCAGTGTAGCAGGGGCCTTCACAGATACGCAGTATTTT; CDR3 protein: CASSVAGAFTDTQYF
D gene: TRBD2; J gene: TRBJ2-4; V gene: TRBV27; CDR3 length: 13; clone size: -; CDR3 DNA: TGTGCCAGCAGTTTTTCGGGACTAGCGGAGCAGTACTTC; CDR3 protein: CASSFSGLAEQYF
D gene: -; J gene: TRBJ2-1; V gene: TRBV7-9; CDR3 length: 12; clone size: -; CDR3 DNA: TGTGCCAGCAGCTTTGTATACAATGAGCAGTTCTTC; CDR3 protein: CASSFVYNEQFF
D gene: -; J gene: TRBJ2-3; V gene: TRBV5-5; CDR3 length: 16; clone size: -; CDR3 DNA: TGTGCCAGCAGCCCCCTTGGGCTGCGGAGCACAGATACGCAGTATTTT; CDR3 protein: CASSPLGLRSTDTQYF